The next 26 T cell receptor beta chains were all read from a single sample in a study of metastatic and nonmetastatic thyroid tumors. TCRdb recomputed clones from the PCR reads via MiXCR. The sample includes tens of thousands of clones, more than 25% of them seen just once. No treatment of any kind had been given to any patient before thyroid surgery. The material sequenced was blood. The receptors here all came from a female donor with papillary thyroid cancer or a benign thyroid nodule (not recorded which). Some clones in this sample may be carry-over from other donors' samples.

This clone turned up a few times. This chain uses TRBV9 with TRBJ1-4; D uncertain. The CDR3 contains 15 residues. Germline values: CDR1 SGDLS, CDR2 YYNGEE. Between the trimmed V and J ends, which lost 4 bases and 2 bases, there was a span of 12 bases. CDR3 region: CASSRAHATNEKLFF. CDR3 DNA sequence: TGTGCCAGCAGCCGGGCCCATGCGACTAATGAAAAACTGTTTTTT.

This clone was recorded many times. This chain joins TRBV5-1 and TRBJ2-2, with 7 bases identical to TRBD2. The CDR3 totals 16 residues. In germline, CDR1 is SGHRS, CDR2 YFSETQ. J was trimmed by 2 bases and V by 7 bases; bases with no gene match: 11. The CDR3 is CASALYGTTNTGELFF. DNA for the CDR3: TGCGCCAGCGCACTTTACGGGACTACAAACACCGGGGAGCTGTTTTTT. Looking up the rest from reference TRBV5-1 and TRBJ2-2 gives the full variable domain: KAGVTQTPRYLIKTRGQQVTLSCSPISGHRSVSWYQQTPGQGLQFLFEYFSETQRNKGNFPGRFSGRQFSNSRSEMNVSTLELGDSALYLCASALYGTTNTGELFFGEGSRLTVL.

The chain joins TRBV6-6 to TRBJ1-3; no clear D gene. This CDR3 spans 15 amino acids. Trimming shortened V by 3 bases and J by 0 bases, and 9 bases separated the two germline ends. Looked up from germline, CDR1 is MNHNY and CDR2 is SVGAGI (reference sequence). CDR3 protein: CASSYGTYSGNTIYF. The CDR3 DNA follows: TGTGCCAGCAGTTATGGAACGTACTCTGGAAACACCATATATTTT.

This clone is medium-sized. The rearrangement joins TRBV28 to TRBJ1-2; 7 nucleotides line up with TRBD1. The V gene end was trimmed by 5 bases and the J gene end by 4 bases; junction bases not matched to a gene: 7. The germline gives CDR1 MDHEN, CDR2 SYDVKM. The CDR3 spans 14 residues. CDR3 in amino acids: CASSTGVGSYGYTF. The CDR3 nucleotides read TGTGCCAGCAGTACAGGGGTTGGTAGCTATGGCTACACCTTC.

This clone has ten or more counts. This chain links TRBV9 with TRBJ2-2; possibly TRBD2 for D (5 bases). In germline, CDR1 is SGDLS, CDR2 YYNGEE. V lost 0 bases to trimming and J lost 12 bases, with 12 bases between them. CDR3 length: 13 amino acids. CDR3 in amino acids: CASSVGRDVKLFF. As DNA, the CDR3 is TGTGCCAGCAGCGTAGGCCGGGATGTCAAGCTGTTTTTT.

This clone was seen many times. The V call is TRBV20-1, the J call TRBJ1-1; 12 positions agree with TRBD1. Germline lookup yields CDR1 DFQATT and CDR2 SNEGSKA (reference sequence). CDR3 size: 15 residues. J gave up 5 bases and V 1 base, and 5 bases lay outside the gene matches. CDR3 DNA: TGCAGTGCTAGAGTAGGGACAGGGGGCGGGACTGAAGCTTTCTTT. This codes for CSARVGTGGGTEAFF.

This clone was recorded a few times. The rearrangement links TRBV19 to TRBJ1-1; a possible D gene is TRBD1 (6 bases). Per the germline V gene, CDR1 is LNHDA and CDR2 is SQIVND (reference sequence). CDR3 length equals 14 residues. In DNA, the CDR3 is TGTGCTATTAATACCGGGACAATGAACACTGAAGCTTTCTTT. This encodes CAINTGTMNTEAFF.

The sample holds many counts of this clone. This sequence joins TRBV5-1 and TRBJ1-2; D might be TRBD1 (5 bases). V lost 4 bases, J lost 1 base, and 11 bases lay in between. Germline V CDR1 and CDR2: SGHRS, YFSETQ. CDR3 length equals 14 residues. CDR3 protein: CASSLTDSNYGYTF. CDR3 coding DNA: TGCGCCAGCAGCCTTACCGACAGTAACTATGGCTACACCTTC. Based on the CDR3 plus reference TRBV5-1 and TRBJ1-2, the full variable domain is KAGVTQTPRYLIKTRGQQVTLSCSPISGHRSVSWYQQTPGQGLQFLFEYFSETQRNKGNFPGRFSGRQFSNSRSEMNVSTLELGDSALYLCASSLTDSNYGYTFGSGTRLTVV.

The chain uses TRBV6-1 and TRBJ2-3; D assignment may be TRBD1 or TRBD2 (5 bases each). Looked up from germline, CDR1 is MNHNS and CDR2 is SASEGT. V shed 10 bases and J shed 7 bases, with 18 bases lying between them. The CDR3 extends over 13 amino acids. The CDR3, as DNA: TGTGCCACTGGGGACGGGGTAACATATACGCAGTATTTT. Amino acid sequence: CATGDGVTYTQYF.

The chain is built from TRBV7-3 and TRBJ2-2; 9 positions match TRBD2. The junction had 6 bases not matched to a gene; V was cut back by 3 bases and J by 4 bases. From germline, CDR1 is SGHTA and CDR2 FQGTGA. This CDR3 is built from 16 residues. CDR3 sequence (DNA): TGTGCCAGCAGCTTTTTAGCGGGAGCAATCACCGGGGAGCTGTTTTTT. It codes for CASSFLAGAITGELFF.

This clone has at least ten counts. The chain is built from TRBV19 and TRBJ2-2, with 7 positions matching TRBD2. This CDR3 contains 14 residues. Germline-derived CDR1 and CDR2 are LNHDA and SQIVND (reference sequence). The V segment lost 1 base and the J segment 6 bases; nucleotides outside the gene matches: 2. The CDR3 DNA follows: TGTGCCAGTAGTATAGGGGAGGGCTCCGGGGAGCTGTTTTTT. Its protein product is CASSIGEGSGELFF.

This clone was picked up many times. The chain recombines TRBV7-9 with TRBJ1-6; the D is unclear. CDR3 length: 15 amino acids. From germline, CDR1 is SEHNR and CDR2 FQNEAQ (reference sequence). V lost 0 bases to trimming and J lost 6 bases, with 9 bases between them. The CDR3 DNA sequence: TGTGCCAGCAGCTTAGCGACCACGGTTAATTCACCCCTCCACTTT. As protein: CASSLATTVNSPLHF.

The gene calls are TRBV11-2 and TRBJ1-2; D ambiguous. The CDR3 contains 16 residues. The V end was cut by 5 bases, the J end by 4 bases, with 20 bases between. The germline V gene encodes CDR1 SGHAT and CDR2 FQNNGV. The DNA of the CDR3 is TGTGCCAGCAGCCACTTATTGGCGGAAGAAGGCTATGGCTACACCTTC. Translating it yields CASSHLLAEEGYGYTF.

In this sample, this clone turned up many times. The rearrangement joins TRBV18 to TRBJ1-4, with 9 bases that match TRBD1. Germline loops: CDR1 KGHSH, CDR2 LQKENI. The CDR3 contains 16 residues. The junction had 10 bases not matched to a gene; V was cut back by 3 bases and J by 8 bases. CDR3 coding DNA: TGTGCCAGCTCACCGACAGGGGGGTTCTCAAAGGAAAAACTGTTTTTT. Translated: CASSPTGGFSKEKLFF.

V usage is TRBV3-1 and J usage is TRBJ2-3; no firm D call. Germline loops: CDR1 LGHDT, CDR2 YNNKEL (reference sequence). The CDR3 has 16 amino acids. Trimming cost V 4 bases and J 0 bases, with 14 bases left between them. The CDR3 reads CASSRGSLVSTDTQYF. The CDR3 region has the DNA TGTGCCAGCAGCCGTGGGTCGTTGGTAAGCACAGATACGCAGTATTTT.

The CDR3, as DNA: TGTGCCAGCAGCTTTCTATCGGAAGTGGGTGAGCAGTACTTC. This encodes CASSFLSEVGEQYF. V gene TRBV7-2 combines with J gene TRBJ2-7; the D is unclear. CDR3 length: 14 amino acids. CDR1 is SGHTA and CDR2 is FQGNSA in the germline V gene. Trimming took 3 bases from V and 7 from J, leaving 16 bases between them.

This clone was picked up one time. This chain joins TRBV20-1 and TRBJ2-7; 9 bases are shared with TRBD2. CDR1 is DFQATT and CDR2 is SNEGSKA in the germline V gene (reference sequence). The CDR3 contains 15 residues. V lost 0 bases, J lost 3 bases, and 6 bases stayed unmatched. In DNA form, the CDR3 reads TGCAGTGCTAGAGATTTGCGGGAGGGCATCTACGAGCAGTACTTC. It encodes CSARDLREGIYEQYF.

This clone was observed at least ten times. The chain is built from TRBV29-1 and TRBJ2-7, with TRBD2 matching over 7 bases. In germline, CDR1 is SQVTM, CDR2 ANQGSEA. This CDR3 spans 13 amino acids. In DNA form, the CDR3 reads TGCAGTATCTCTCGCGGGGGTTTTCTCGAGCAGTACTTC. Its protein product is CSISRGGFLEQYF.

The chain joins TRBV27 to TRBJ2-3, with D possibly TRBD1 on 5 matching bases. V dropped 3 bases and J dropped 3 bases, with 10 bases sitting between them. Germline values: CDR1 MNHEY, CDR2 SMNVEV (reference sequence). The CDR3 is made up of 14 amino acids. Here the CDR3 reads CASSLVGPTDTQYF. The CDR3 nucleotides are TGTGCCAGCAGTTTGGTGGGGCCGACAGATACGCAGTATTTT.

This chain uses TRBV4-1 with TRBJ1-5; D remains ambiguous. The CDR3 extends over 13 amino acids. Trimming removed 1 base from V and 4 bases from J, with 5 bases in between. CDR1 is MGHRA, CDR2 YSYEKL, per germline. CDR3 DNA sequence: TGCGCCAGCAGCCAAGCAACGAATCAGCCCCAGCATTTT. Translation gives CASSQATNQPQHF.

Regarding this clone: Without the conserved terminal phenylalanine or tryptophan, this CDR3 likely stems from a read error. CDR3 sequence reads: CASSPSGKPYEQYL. The CDR3 coding sequence is TGTGCCAGCAGCCCGAGCGGGAAACCCTACGAGCAGTACCTC. This chain links TRBV7-2 with TRBJ2-7, with 7 nucleotides matching TRBD2. The CDR3 totals 14 residues. V gave up 5 bases and J gave up 2 bases; unmatched junction bases: 6. Germline CDR1 and CDR2: SGHTA and FQGNSA.

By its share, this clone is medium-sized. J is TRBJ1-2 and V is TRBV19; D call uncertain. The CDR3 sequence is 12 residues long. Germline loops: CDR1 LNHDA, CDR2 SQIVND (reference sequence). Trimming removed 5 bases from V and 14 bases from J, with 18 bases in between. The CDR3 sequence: CASSVAGSPVTF. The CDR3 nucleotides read TGTGCCAGTAGTGTAGCCGGGTCCCCGGTAACCTTC.

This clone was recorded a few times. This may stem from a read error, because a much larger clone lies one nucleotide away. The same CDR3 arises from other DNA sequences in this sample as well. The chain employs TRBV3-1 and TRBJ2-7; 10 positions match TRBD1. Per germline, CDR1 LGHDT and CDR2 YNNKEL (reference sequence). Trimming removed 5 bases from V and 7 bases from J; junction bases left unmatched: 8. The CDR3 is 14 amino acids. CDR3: CASSRDRGSYEQYF. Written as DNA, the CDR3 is TGTGCCAGCAGCAGGGACAGGGGCTCATATGAGCAGTACTTC.

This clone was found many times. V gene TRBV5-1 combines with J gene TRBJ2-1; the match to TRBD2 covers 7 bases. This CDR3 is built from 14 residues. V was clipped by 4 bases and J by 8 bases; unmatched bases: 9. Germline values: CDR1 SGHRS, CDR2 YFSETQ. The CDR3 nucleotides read TGCGCCAGCAGCGAGGTGGGAGGGCCCTATGAGCAGTTCTTC. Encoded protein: CASSEVGGPYEQFF. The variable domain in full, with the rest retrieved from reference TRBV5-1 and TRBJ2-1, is KAGVTQTPRYLIKTRGQQVTLSCSPISGHRSVSWYQQTPGQGLQFLFEYFSETQRNKGNFPGRFSGRQFSNSRSEMNVSTLELGDSALYLCASSEVGGPYEQFFGPGTRLTVL.

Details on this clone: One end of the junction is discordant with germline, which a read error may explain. The CDR3 region is CSAMETSVHSVANVLTF. CDR3 nucleotide sequence: TGCAGTGCTATGGAGACTAGCGTTCACTCTGTGGCCAACGTCCTGACTTTC. V usage is TRBV20-1 and J usage is TRBJ2-6, with 8 nucleotides matching TRBD2. Germline CDR1 is DFQATT and CDR2 is SNEGSKA (reference sequence). This CDR3 has 17 residues.

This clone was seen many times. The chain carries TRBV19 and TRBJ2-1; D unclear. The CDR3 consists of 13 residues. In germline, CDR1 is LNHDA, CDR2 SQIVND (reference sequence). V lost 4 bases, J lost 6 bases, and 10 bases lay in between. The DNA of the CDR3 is TGTGCCAGTAGTACCCACGGTGGCAATGAGCAGTTCTTC. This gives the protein CASSTHGGNEQFF.